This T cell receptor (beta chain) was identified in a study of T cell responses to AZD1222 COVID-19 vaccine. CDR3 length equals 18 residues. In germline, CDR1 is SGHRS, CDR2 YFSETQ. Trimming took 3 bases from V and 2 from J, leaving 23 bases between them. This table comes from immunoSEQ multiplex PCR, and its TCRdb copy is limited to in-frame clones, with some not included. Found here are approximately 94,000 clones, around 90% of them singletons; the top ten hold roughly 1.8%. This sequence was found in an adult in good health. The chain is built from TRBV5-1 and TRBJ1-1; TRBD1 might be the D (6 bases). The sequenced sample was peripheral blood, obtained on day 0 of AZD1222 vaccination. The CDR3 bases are TGCGCCAGCAGCTCGCAACGCCAGGGGTTTCTCGGAAACACTGAAGCTTTCTTT. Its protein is CASSSQRQGFLGNTEAFF.